This entry is about one TCR beta chain. This entry is derived from a study of blood T cell repertoires in COVID-19. Study context: From the United States, Italy and Spain came samples of acute and convalescent COVID-19. The analysed material was cDNA or gDNA that came from T cells, B-cell-depleted T cells, or PBMCs.

V lost 2 bases to trimming and J lost 2 bases, with 14 bases between them. Germline CDR1 SGHRS, CDR2 YFSETQ. The CDR3 covers 15 residues. The authors' processing: How many nucleated cells were present was estimated from reference gene primer amplification. The table came from immunoSEQ multiplex PCR; TCRdb's copy has only in-frame clones and leaves some out. The V and J calls and clone size were taken over from that table, and D and trimming were inferred from the DNA. The sample holds roughly 150,000 clones; about nine tenths are singletons and the top ten take about 6%. The V gene is TRBV5-1, the J gene TRBJ2-7, with D perhaps TRBD2 (7 bases). The clonotype was recovered from an elderly man with acute or convalescent COVID-19. The sequencing sample was made of peripheral blood. CDR3 sequence (DNA): TGCGCCAGCAGCTTTGGGGGGGCACCAGCCTACGAGCAGTACTTC. Protein product: CASSFGGAPAYEQYF.